These T cell receptor beta chains were read from a single sample in a study of OX40 agonist ivuxolimab in advanced cancers. Assay: immunoSEQ multiplex PCR; the TCRdb copy retains only in-frame clones and omits some. The table lists tens of thousands of clones, 70% to 85% of them singletons, with 0.9% to 1.4% in the top ten. Sequences were derived from CD4+ or CD8+ T cells sorted from blood, sampled in a trial of the OX40 agonist ivuxolimab. The origin of the receptors is an adult with an advanced solid tumor such as melanoma, head and neck, liver or kidney cancer. Each CDR3 is given with its conserved first and last residue. Fields, in order: J gene, V gene, D gene, CDR3 length, clone size, CDR3 DNA, CDR3 protein. The D gene is left open where the match is weak. Rows may omit the clone size; those that give it use once, few, many or a size class.

>TRBJ1-5|TRBV6-1|TRBD1|16|-
TGTGCCAGCAGTGAAGCCCCAGGGGGAAGGAATCAGCCCCAGCATTTT
CASSEAPGGRNQPQHF
>TRBJ2-2|TRBV5-1|TRBD1|14|-
TGCGCCAGCAGCCGGGGACAGGTGGCCGGGGAGCTGTTTTTT
CASSRGQVAGELFF
>TRBJ2-3|TRBV2|-|17|-
TGTGCCAGCAGTGCCCTGGACAGCCCTATGTTCACAGATACGCAGTATTTT
CASSALDSPMFTDTQYF
>TRBJ2-7|TRBV6-5|-|14|-
TGTGCCAGCAGTCGCCTAGCCTGGGGCTACGAGCAGTACTTC
CASSRLAWGYEQYF
>TRBJ2-1|TRBV19|TRBD2|14|-
TGTGCCAGTAGTATAGATATAGCGGGGGGGCCTCAGTTCTTC
CASSIDIAGGPQFF
>TRBJ1-4|TRBV7-2|-|13|once
TGTGCCAGCAGCTTGACCGCGAGAGAAAAACTGTTTTTT
CASSLTAREKLFF
>TRBJ1-4|TRBV29-1|-|12|-
TGCAGCGTTAGGGGAGGTAATGAAAAACTGTTTTTT
CSVRGGNEKLFF
>TRBJ2-7|TRBV7-9|TRBD1|15|-
TGTGCCAGCAGCTTTGGGACAGGCGTTCCCTACGAGCAGTACTTC
CASSFGTGVPYEQYF
>TRBJ2-5|TRBV19|-|10|-
TGTGCCAGTAGTATAAAGACCCAGTACTTC
CASSIKTQYF
>TRBJ2-1|TRBV7-2|TRBD1|17|many
TGTGCCAGCAGCTTATCTATCCTGGGACAGATATACAATGAGCAGTTCTTC
CASSLSILGQIYNEQFF
>TRBJ2-2|TRBV19|-|17|-
TGTGCCAGTAGTATGGACCCCAGAGGGCCCTCCACCGGGGAGCTGTTTTTT
CASSMDPRGPSTGELFF
>TRBJ2-2|TRBV11-3|TRBD1|15|-
TGTGCCAGCAGCTCGGGACAGGGGGACACCGGGGAGCTGTTTTTT
CASSSGQGDTGELFF